Listed here is a single TCR beta chain. The sample belongs to a study of blood T cell repertoires in COVID-19. The method was immunoSEQ multiplex PCR; TCRdb's version includes in-frame clones alone and lacks a portion of them. The profile covers about 68,000 clones, with over 75% appearing a single time and 7.3% taken by the ten largest. Trimming at V came to 2 bases and at J to 4 bases, leaving 3 bases not matched to a gene. Germline V gene lookup returns CDR1 GTSNPN and CDR2 SVGIG (reference sequence). The CDR3 extends over 14 amino acids. The gene calls are TRBV30 and TRBJ1-4; 8 positions match TRBD1. The sequence was obtained from a man aged 40-55 years with COVID-19, enrolled during active disease. Sequencing was done on a sample of peripheral blood. CDR3 protein: CAWSPGQGNEKLFF. The CDR3, as DNA: TGTGCCTGGAGTCCCGGACAGGGTAATGAAAAACTGTTTTTT.